One and the same sample provided the 9 T cell receptor beta chains below, sequenced in a study of T cells in Graves' hyperthyroidism and ophthalmopathy. Using RNA transcripts as the source, TCR beta CDR3 regions were amplified. The TCR CDR3 first-round RT-PCR relied on the HTBI primer set. TCRdb called the multiplex PCR reads again in MiXCR, with one record for every CDR3 protein. The sample holds roughly 720,000 distinct CDR3 sequences; roughly 17% are singletons and the top ten take roughly 15%. The sequencing input was blood. Receptors were obtained from a man aged 50-60 years with Graves' hyperthyroidism.

The sample holds many counts of this clonotype. The J gene is TRBJ1-1, the V gene TRBV6-2 or TRBV6-3, with 9 bases aligning to TRBD1. The CDR3 loop spans 16 amino acids. Germline values: CDR1 MNHEY, CDR2 SVGEGT. V lost 2 bases, J lost 5 bases, and 9 bases stayed unmatched. The CDR3 is CASSYDIRTGETEAFF. The DNA for the CDR3 is TGTGCCAGCAGTTACGATATCCGGACAGGGGAAACTGAAGCTTTCTTT.

This clonotype was seen many times. The V call is TRBV6-5, the J call TRBJ1-5, with D tentatively TRBD1 (6 bases). CDR3 length: 16 amino acids. The V gene lost 0 bases and the J gene lost 4 bases, with 13 bases spanning the gap. From germline, CDR1 is MNHEY and CDR2 SVGAGI. The CDR3: CASSYSHRAPNQPQHF. The CDR3 coding sequence is TGTGCCAGCAGTTACTCACACAGGGCCCCTAATCAGCCCCAGCATTTT.

This chain links TRBV6-1 with TRBJ2-3, with TRBD2 identical over 7 bases. V trimming: 4 bases; J trimming: 2 bases; junction bases outside the gene matches: 9. This CDR3 contains 16 residues. Germline V gene sequence: CDR1 MNHNS, CDR2 SASEGT. Written as DNA, the CDR3 is TGTGCCAGCAGTGTGTTTGGCGGGAGACTCACAGATACGCAGTATTTT. Translation gives CASSVFGGRLTDTQYF.

The V and J genes are TRBV7-9 and TRBJ2-5; no clear D. The CDR3 sequence is 12 residues long. V gave up 5 bases and J gave up 4 bases, with 8 bases separating them. Germline loops: CDR1 SEHNR, CDR2 FQNEAQ (reference sequence). The CDR3 coding sequence is TGTGCCAGCAGCCGGAGACTAGAGACCCAGTACTTC. As protein: CASSRRLETQYF.

This clonotype came up many times. This chain uses TRBV28 with TRBJ2-2; D ambiguous. CDR3 size: 12 residues. The germline V gene has CDR1 MDHEN and CDR2 SYDVKM. The V end was cut by 7 bases, the J end by 1 base, with 4 bases between. The CDR3 DNA sequence: TGTGCCAGCATTCGGAACACCGGGGAGCTGTTTTTT. The encoded protein is CASIRNTGELFF.

Note on this clonotype: A much larger clone is a single base away; this may be a read error. The chain has TRBV29-1 and TRBJ2-7; D unresolved. Germline-derived CDR1 and CDR2 are SQVTM and ANQGSEA. The CDR3 contains 14 residues. CDR3 DNA sequence: TGCAGCGTTGAAGATCAAAGCTCCTCCTACGAGCAGCACTTC. Protein: CSVEDQSSSYEQHF.

This clonotype was counted at least ten times. J is TRBJ2-3 and V is TRBV28; 7 nucleotides agree with TRBD1. There are 15 residues in the CDR3. Trimming removed 6 bases from V and 0 bases from J; junction bases left unmatched: 6. Germline lookup yields CDR1 MDHEN and CDR2 SYDVKM. Here the CDR3 reads CASRKGQSSTDTQYF. The DNA of the CDR3 is TGTGCCAGCAGAAAGGGACAGTCGAGCACAGATACGCAGTATTTT. The whole variable domain, remainder taken from reference TRBV28 and TRBJ2-3, is DVKVTQSSRYLVKRTGEKVFLECVQDMDHENMFWYRQDPGLGLRLIYFSYDVKMKEKGDIPEGYSVSREKKERFSLILESASTNQTSMYLCASRKGQSSTDTQYFGPGTRLTVL.

The V call is TRBV6-2 or TRBV6-3, the J call TRBJ2-7; TRBD1 matches at 8 bases. The CDR3 totals 12 residues. Trimming at V came to 7 bases and at J to 9 bases, leaving 8 bases not matched to a gene. Germline assignment: CDR1 MNHEY and CDR2 SVGEGT. CDR3 amino acids: CASTDRGTAQYF. The DNA for the CDR3 is TGTGCCAGCACCGACAGGGGTACCGCGCAGTACTTC.

V gene TRBV30 combines with J gene TRBJ1-1, with TRBD1 as a possible D gene (5 bases). V lost 0 bases and J lost 5, with 10 bases in between. From germline, CDR1 is GTSNPN and CDR2 SVGIG (reference sequence). This CDR3 contains 13 residues. The CDR3 region is CAWSVGHRTEAFF. DNA for the CDR3: TGTGCCTGGAGTGTAGGACATAGGACTGAAGCTTTCTTT.